The 14 T cell receptor beta chains in this list originate from one sample, sequenced in a study of response to subunit inactivated influenza vaccine. TCRdb re-analysed the RT-PCR reads in MiXCR, keeping a single row per CDR3 protein. The table lists roughly 650,000 distinct CDR3 sequences, roughly 14% of them singletons. Sample: PBMCs from blood, taken 12 days after vaccination. These receptors were obtained from a man in his fifties or sixties who received an inactivated influenza vaccine.

This clonotype was seen a few times. This rearrangement joins TRBV12-3 or TRBV12-4 to TRBJ2-2; TRBD1 or TRBD2 may be the D gene (6 bases each). This CDR3 comprises 16 residues. The ends were cut back, 8 bases at V and 6 bases at J, with 22 bases in the middle. The CDR3 coding sequence is TGTGCCAGCTGCCCCCATGACGGGGGCCCGGCCGGGGAGCTGTTTTTT. Residues: CASCPHDGGPAGELFF.

This clonotype was detected a few times. The gene calls are TRBV5-4 and TRBJ1-1; D ambiguous. The CDR3 is 12 amino acids. Between the trimmed V and J ends, which lost 5 bases and 7 bases, there was a span of 12 bases. Germline V gene data show CDR1 as SGHNT and CDR2 as YYREEE (reference sequence). CDR3 sequence reads: CASSRALGEAFF. CDR3 nucleotides: TGTGCCAGCAGTAGGGCACTCGGTGAAGCTTTCTTT.

Many counts were recorded for this clonotype. The V and J genes are TRBV20-1 and TRBJ1-6, with D perhaps matching TRBD1 (5 bases). Trimming stripped 3 bases from V and 7 bases from J, with 10 bases between. Per germline, CDR1 DFQATT and CDR2 SNEGSKA (reference sequence). There are 13 residues in the CDR3. Here the CDR3 DNA reads TGCAGTGCTAGGGGACTTTCGAATTCACCCCTCCACTTT. Amino acid sequence: CSARGLSNSPLHF.

The chain carries TRBV29-1 and TRBJ1-1; 8 bases match TRBD1. Germline CDR1 reads SQVTM; CDR2 reads ANQGSEA. V was clipped by 2 bases and J by 7 bases; unmatched bases: 18. The CDR3 is made up of 17 amino acids. The CDR3 DNA reads as TGCAGCGTTGAAAGGGGACAGGCCCCACTCACGTCCAGTGAAGCTTTCTTT. Its protein is CSVERGQAPLTSSEAFF.

This clonotype was counted between two and nine times. The rearrangement uses TRBV7-2 and TRBJ2-2; D uncertain. The V end was cut by 2 bases, the J end by 5 bases, with 12 bases between. CDR3 length: 15 residues. Germline values: CDR1 SGHTA, CDR2 FQGNSA. This CDR3 is CASSLIGRMTGELFF. The CDR3 DNA sequence: TGTGCCAGCAGCTTAATCGGAAGGATGACCGGGGAGCTGTTTTTT.

This clonotype showed up just a few times. This CDR3 reads CASSFQGADEQYF. DNA of the CDR3: TGTGCCAGCAGTTTTCAGGGGGCGGACGAGCAGTACTTC. J is TRBJ2-7 and V is TRBV28; 8 bases line up with TRBD1. CDR3 length: 13 amino acids. J gave up 5 bases and V 3 bases, and 3 bases lay outside the gene matches. Germline assignment: CDR1 MDHEN and CDR2 SYDVKM.

This sequence joins TRBV2 and TRBJ2-5; 7 bases match TRBD2. This CDR3 spans 15 amino acids. CDR1 is SNHLY and CDR2 is FYNNEI in the germline V gene. Trimming at V came to 3 bases and at J to 2 bases, leaving 6 bases not matched to a gene. The CDR3 spells CASSDQWGGQETQYF. The DNA for the CDR3 is TGTGCCAGCAGTGACCAGTGGGGGGGGCAAGAGACCCAGTACTTC.

This clonotype was seen once. V gene TRBV4-1 combines with J gene TRBJ2-7, with 7 bases matching TRBD1. This CDR3 contains 17 residues. Per the germline V gene, CDR1 is MGHRA and CDR2 is YSYEKL. The junction had 11 bases not matched to a gene; V was cut back by 0 bases and J by 3 bases. CDR3 amino acids: CASSQESVEDRFYEQYF. The CDR3 coding sequence is TGCGCCAGCAGCCAAGAGTCGGTCGAGGACAGGTTCTACGAGCAGTACTTC.

As for this clonotype: The junction differs from germline at one of its ends, possibly a read error. V gene TRBV6-2 or TRBV6-3 combines with J gene TRBJ2-4; a possible D gene is TRBD1 (5 bases). Germline V lookup: CDR1 MNHEY, CDR2 SVGEGT. CDR3 size: 17 residues. CDR3 in amino acids: CASCYSRTPLAKNIQYF. The CDR3 nucleotides read TGTGCCAGCTGTTACTCACGGACACCTTTAGCCAAAAACATTCAGTACTTC.

This clonotype was detected only a few times. The chain employs TRBV6-1 and TRBJ1-5; tentatively, D is TRBD1 (5 bases). Trimming cost V 8 bases and J 3 bases, with 11 bases left between them. The CDR3 is 13 amino acids. Germline V CDR1 and CDR2: MNHNS, SASEGT. The CDR3 sequence is CASQTGPNQPQHF. DNA for the CDR3: TGTGCCAGCCAAACGGGACCCAATCAGCCCCAGCATTTT.

This clonotype has a handful of counts. The chain recombines TRBV11-2 with TRBJ2-3; TRBD2 might be the D (6 bases). CDR3 length: 14 residues. Germline V gene lookup returns CDR1 SGHAT and CDR2 FQNNGV. V was cut by 7 bases and J by 1 base, with 12 bases left in between. CDR3 amino acids: CASKTSRGTDTQYF. CDR3 DNA sequence: TGTGCCAGCAAGACTAGTCGCGGCACAGATACGCAGTATTTT.

This clonotype was observed a few times. The chain carries TRBV2 and TRBJ1-6; no firm D call. The germline V gene has CDR1 SNHLY and CDR2 FYNNEI. The CDR3 loop spans 12 amino acids. V lost 2 bases and J 15 bases, leaving 11 bases between the germline ends. The DNA of the CDR3 is TGTGCCAGCAGTGAACCGGTTGGACTCCTCCACTTT. Its translation: CASSEPVGLLHF.

The sample holds a few counts of this clonotype. The chain combines TRBV10-3 with TRBJ2-5; a weak D match, TRBD1 (5 bases). The ends were cut back, 2 bases at V and 1 base at J, with 11 bases in the middle. From germline, CDR1 is ENHRY and CDR2 SYGVKD. The length of the CDR3 is 15 residues. The CDR3 coding sequence is TGTGCCATCAGTGAGGGTGTCAGGGTCCAAGAGACCCAGTACTTC. Translated: CAISEGVRVQETQYF.

This clonotype was detected a few times. The rearrangement uses TRBV7-2 and TRBJ1-2; no clear D gene. Germline V lookup: CDR1 SGHTA, CDR2 FQGNSA. Trimming removed 0 bases at V and 5 bases at J, with 13 bases between. The CDR3 sequence is 15 residues long. The CDR3 sequence is CASSLAQTRGYGYTF. In DNA form, the CDR3 reads TGTGCCAGCAGCTTAGCCCAGACTCGTGGGTATGGCTACACCTTC.